This T cell receptor beta chain is drawn from a study of regulatory T cells in long-lasting Graves disease. The study, taken as a whole, reports: Sharing of public clonotypes was greater in persistent patients (under 3,000) than in new patients (around 880). Study was limited to peripheral blood, excluding thyroid tissue.

As to time point: persistent/refractory GD, antithyroid drugs over 5 years with positive TRAb. RNA isolated from PBMCs was used to make the TCR library. Sequencing libraries for TCR beta were prepared with iRepertoire HTBI primers and Arm-PCR of CDR3 regions. TCRdb analysed the multiplex PCR reads with MiXCR anew, one entry per CDR3 protein. The sample includes 350,000 to 450,000 distinct CDR3 sequences, about 23% seen only once; the top ten take 25% to 30%. This clonotype was recorded many times. Its antigen remains unidentified. The specimen comprised peripheral blood mononuclear cells (PBMCs), sampled when the disease was refractory, from a patient treated with antithyroid drugs. This sequence originates from a woman between 35 and 50 years old with Graves disease.

CDR3 residues: CASSVLADNYEQYF. Here the CDR3 DNA reads TGTGCCAGCAGTGTTCTAGCGGATAATTACGAGCAGTACTTC. The chain employs TRBV28 and TRBJ2-7, with 7 bases that match TRBD2. Germline-derived CDR1 and CDR2 are MDHEN and SYDVKM. The CDR3 covers 14 residues. Germline trimming cut 5 bases from V and 4 bases from J; bases unmatched to any gene: 8.